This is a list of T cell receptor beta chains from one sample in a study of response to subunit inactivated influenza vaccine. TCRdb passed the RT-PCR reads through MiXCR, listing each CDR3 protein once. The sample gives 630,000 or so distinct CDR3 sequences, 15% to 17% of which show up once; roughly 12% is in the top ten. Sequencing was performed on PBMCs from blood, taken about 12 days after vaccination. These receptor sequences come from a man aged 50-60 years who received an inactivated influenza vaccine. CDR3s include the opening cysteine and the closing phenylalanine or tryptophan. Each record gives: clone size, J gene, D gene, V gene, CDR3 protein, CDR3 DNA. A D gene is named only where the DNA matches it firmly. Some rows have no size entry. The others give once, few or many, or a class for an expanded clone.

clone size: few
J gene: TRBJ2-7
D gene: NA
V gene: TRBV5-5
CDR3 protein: CASSAPGHEQYF
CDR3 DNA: TGTGCCAGCAGCGCCCCGGGACACGAGCAGTACTTC

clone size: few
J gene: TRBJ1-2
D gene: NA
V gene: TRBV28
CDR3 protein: CASSSRQGGYTF
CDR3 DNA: TGTGCCAGCAGTTCGAGGCAGGGAGGCTACACCTTC

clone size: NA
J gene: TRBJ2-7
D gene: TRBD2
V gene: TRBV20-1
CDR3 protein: CSASGGRYYEQYF
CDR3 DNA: TGCAGTGCTAGCGGCGGGAGATACTACGAGCAGTACTTC

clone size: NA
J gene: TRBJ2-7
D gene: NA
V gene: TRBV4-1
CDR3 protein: CASSQEGASTYEQYF
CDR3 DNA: TGCGCCAGCAGCCAAGAAGGGGCTTCAACCTACGAGCAGTACTTC

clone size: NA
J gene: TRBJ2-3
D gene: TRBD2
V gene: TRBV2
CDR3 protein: CASTALAGSHTQYF
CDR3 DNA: TGTGCCAGCACCGCACTAGCGGGGTCGCATACGCAGTATTTT

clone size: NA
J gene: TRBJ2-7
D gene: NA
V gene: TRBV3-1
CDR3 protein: CASSPLPGQSQYEQYF
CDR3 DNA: TGTGCCAGCAGCCCCCTCCCCGGACAGTCTCAATACGAGCAGTACTTC

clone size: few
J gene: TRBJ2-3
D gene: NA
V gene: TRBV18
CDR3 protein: CASSPPVGSFTDTQYF
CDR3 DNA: TGTGCCAGCTCACCACCGGTTGGCAGTTTCACAGATACGCAGTATTTT

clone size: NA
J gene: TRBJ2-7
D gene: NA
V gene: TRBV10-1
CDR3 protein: CARHYDEQYF
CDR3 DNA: TGCGCCAGGCACTACGACGAGCAGTACTTC

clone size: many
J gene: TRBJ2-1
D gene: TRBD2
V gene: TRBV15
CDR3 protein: CATRDTSGSTDEQFF
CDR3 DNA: TGTGCCACCAGAGATACTAGCGGGAGTACCGATGAGCAGTTCTTC

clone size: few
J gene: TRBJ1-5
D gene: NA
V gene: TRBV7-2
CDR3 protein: CASSSLGGNQPQHF
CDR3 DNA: TGTGCCAGCAGTTCCCTGGGAGGCAATCAGCCCCAGCATTTT

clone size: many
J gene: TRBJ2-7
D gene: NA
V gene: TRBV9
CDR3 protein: CASSGTTGNYEQYF
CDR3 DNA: TGTGCCAGCAGCGGAACTACAGGGAACTACGAGCAGTACTTC

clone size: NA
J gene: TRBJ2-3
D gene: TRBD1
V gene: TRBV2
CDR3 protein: CASSRTGRGDTQYF
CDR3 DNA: TGTGCCAGCAGCAGGACAGGGCGTGGAGATACGCAGTATTTT

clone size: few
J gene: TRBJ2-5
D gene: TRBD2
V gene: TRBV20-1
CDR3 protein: CSAARTSALIQETQYF
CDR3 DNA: TGCAGTGCAGCCCGGACTAGCGCCTTAATACAAGAGACCCAGTACTTC

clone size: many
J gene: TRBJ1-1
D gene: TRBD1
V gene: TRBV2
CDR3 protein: CASRDRTNTEAFF
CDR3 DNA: TGTGCCAGCAGGGACAGGACGAACACTGAAGCTTTCTTT

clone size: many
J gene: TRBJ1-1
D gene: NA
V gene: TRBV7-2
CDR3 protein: CASSLNFGTRNTEAFF
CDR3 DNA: TGTGCCAGCAGCTTAAATTTTGGCACCCGGAACACTGAAGCTTTCTTT

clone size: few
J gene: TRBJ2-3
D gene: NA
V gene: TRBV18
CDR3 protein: CASSPPQGGDTQYF
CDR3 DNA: TGTGCCAGCTCACCACCGCAGGGGGGAGATACGCAGTATTTT

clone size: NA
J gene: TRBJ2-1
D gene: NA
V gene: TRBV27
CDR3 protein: CASSPAPGAAEQFF
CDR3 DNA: TGTGCCAGCAGTCCCGCCCCCGGGGCGGCTGAGCAGTTCTTC

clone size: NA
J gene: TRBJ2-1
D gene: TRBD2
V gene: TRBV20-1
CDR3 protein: CSARLAGDVYNEQFF
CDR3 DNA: TGCAGTGCACGACTAGCGGGAGACGTCTACAATGAGCAGTTCTTC

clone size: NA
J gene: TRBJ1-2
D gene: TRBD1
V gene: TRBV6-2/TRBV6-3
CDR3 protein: CASSPEPTGVGYTF
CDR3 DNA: TGTGCCAGCAGCCCCGAACCTACAGGGGTTGGCTACACCTTC

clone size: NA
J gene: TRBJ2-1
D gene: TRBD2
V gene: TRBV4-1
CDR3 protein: CASSQDRTSGWNEQFF
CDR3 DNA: TGCGCCAGCAGCCAAGATCGAACTAGCGGTTGGAATGAGCAGTTCTTC

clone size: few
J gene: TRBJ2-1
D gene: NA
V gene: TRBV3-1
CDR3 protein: CASDERVAQFF
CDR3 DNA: TGTGCCAGCGACGAGCGGGTAGCGCAGTTCTTC

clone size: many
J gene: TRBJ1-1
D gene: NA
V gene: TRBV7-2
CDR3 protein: CASSLTDKAFF
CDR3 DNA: TGTGCCAGCAGCTTGACAGATAAAGCTTTCTTT

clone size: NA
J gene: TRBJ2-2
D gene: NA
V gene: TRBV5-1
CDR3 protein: CASSWAQGTGELFF
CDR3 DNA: TGCGCCAGCAGCTGGGCACAGGGTACCGGGGAGCTGTTTTTT

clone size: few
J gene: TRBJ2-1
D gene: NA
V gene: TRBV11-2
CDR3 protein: CASSLGNRAYNEQFF
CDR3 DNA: TGTGCCAGCAGCTTAGGGAACAGGGCCTACAATGAGCAGTTCTTC

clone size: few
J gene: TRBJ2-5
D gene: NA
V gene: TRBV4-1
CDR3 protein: CASSQGGLETQYF
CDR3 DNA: TGCGCCAGCAGCCAAGGAGGGTTGGAGACCCAGTACTTC

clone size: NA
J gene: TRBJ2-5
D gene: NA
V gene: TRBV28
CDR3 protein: CASSSPRVQETQYF
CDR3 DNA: TGTGCCAGCAGTTCCCCTAGGGTTCAAGAGACCCAGTACTTC

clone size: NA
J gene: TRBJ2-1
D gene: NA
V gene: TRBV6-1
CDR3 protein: CASRSPGSKMASYNEQFF
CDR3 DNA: TGTGCCAGCAGATCCCCCGGGTCGAAGATGGCCTCCTACAATGAGCAGTTCTTC

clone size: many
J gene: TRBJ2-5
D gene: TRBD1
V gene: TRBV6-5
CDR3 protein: CASSYSDRGYQETQYF
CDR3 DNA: TGTGCCAGCAGTTACTCGGACAGGGGGTACCAAGAGACCCAGTACTTC

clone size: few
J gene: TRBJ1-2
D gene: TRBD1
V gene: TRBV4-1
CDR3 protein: CASSPRITGELYGYTF
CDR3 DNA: TGCGCCAGCAGCCCAAGGATAACAGGGGAGTTATATGGCTACACCTTC

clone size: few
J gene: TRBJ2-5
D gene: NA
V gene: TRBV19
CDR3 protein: CASSIMGGDGETQYF
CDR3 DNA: TGTGCCAGTAGTATCATGGGGGGCGATGGAGAGACCCAGTACTTC

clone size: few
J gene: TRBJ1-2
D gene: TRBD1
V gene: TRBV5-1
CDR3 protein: CASSSRPGQGAYGYTF
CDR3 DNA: TGCGCCAGCAGCTCGCGACCGGGACAGGGGGCTTATGGCTACACCTTC

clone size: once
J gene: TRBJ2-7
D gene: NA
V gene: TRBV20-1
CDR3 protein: CSAREGAPYEQYF
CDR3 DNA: TGCAGTGCTAGGGAGGGGGCCCCCTACGAGCAGTACTTC

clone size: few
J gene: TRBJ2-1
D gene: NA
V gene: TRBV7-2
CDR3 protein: CASSFTGYRTEQFF
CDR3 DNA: TGTGCCAGCAGCTTTACAGGGTACCGGACTGAGCAGTTCTTC

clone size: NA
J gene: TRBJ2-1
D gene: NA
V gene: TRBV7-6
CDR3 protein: CASSFAAELYNEQFF
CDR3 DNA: TGTGCCAGCAGCTTCGCAGCGGAGCTATACAATGAGCAGTTCTTC

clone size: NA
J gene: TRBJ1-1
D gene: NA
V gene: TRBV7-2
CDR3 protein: CASSLARSGLNTEAFF
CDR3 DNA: TGTGCCAGCAGCTTAGCCCGATCGGGGCTGAACACTGAAGCTTTCTTT

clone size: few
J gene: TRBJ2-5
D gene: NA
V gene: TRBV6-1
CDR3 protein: CASRKSGTQQETQYF
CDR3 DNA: TGTGCCAGCAGAAAATCCGGGACACAACAAGAGACCCAGTACTTC

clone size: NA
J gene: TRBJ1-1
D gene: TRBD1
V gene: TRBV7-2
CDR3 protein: CASSLGWTGGEAFF
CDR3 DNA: TGTGCCAGCAGCTTAGGCTGGACAGGGGGTGAAGCTTTCTTT

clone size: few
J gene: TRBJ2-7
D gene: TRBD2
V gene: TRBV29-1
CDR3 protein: CSVGGGLAGAYEQYF
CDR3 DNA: TGCAGCGTTGGCGGGGGACTAGCGGGGGCCTACGAGCAGTACTTC

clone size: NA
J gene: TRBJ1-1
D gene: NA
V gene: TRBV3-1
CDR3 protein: CASSQENRNTEAFF
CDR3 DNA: TGTGCCAGCAGCCAAGAGAACAGGAACACTGAAGCTTTCTTT

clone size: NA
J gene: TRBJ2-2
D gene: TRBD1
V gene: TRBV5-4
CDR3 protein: CASSLRTGGLNTGELFF
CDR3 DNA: TGTGCCAGCAGCTTAAGGACAGGGGGCCTGAACACCGGGGAGCTGTTTTTT

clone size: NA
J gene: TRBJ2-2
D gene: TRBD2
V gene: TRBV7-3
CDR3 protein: CASSETSGRTAGELFF
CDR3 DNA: TGTGCCAGCAGCGAAACTAGCGGGAGGACGGCCGGGGAGCTGTTTTTT

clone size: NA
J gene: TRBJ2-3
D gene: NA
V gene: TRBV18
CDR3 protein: CASSPPALSDTQYF
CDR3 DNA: TGTGCCAGCTCACCACCAGCACTTTCGGATACGCAGTATTTT

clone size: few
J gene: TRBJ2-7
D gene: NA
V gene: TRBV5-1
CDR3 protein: CASSLGGGQTGYEQYF
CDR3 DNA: TGCGCCAGCAGCTTGGGAGGAGGACAGACTGGCTACGAGCAGTACTTC

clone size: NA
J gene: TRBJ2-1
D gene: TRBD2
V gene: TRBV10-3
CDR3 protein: CASRGGGSASSSYNEQFF
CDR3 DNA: TGTGCCTCGCGTGGCGGGGGGAGTGCCTCAAGCTCCTACAATGAGCAGTTCTTC

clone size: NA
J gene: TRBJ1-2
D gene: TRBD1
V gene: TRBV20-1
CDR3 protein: CSAPGQGAYFHYGYTF
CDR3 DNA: TGCAGTGCACCAGGACAGGGGGCCTATTTCCACTATGGCTACACCTTC

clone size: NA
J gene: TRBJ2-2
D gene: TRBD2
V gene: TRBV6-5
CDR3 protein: CASSYGGAGELFF
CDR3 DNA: TGTGCCAGCAGTTATGGGGGGGCCGGGGAGCTGTTTTTT

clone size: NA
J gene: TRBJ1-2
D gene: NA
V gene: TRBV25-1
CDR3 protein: CASRETGKNYGYTF
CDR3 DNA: TGTGCCAGCAGAGAGACAGGCAAGAACTATGGCTACACCTTC

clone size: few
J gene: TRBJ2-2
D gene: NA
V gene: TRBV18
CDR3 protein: CASSPGVNRDPGELFF
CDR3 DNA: TGTGCCAGCTCACCTGGCGTGAACCGGGACCCCGGGGAGCTGTTTTTT